One sample yielded the 25 T cell receptor beta chains listed below, sequenced in a study of OX40 agonist ivuxolimab in advanced cancers. Clones were sequenced by immunoSEQ multiplex PCR, and TCRdb holds only the in-frame ones, with some missing. The repertoire holds around 29,000 clones, with 65% to 90% as singletons. The sample was CD4+ or CD8+ T cells sorted from blood, taken in a trial of the OX40 agonist ivuxolimab. These receptors originate from an adult with an advanced solid tumor such as melanoma, head and neck, liver or kidney cancer.

V usage is TRBV27 and J usage is TRBJ2-7; 9 bases match TRBD1. CDR3 length: 14 residues. Losses at the gene ends were 6 bases for V and 4 bases for J; bases not matched to a gene: 7. The germline CDR1 and CDR2 sequences are MNHEY and SMNVEV (reference sequence). The CDR3 DNA follows: TGTGCCAGCAGGTATACAGGGGGCGCGTACGAGCAGTACTTC. It specifies CASRYTGGAYEQYF.

V usage is TRBV6-1 and J usage is TRBJ1-2; 8 bases are shared with TRBD1. V gave up 7 bases and J gave up 2 bases; unmatched junction bases: 3. The CDR3 extends over 13 amino acids. CDR1 MNHNS and CDR2 SASEGT come from the germline V gene. The CDR3 sequence: CASTNRGNYGYTF. In nucleotides, the CDR3 is TGTGCCAGCACCAACAGGGGGAACTATGGCTACACCTTC.

V usage is TRBV27 and J usage is TRBJ2-7; maybe TRBD1 (6 bases). The germline CDR1 and CDR2 sequences are MNHEY and SMNVEV (reference sequence). V lost 8 bases, J lost 5 bases, and 16 bases lay in between. The CDR3 has 13 residues. CDR3 sequence reads: CASSDRMEHEQYF. The CDR3 DNA reads TGTGCCAGCTCAGACAGGATGGAACACGAGCAGTACTTC.

This sequence joins TRBV4-1 and TRBJ1-6, with 9 positions matching TRBD1. Per germline, CDR1 MGHRA and CDR2 YSYEKL. V gave up 0 bases and J gave up 6 bases; unmatched junction bases: 0. This CDR3 has 15 residues. CDR3 sequence reads: CASSQEQGANSPLHF. DNA of the CDR3: TGCGCCAGCAGCCAAGAACAGGGGGCTAATTCACCCCTCCACTTT.

The gene calls are TRBV19 and TRBJ1-2; 10 bases map to TRBD1. Germline values: CDR1 LNHDA, CDR2 SQIVND (reference sequence). The CDR3 sequence is 14 residues long. Trimming cost V 6 bases and J 6 bases; bases outside gene matches: 7. CDR3 sequence: CASSATGGADGYTF. CDR3 nucleotides: TGTGCCAGTAGCGCGACAGGGGGCGCGGATGGCTACACCTTC.

With respect to this clone: Sequence at one end of the junction differs from germline and may be a read error. The chain carries TRBV7-9 and TRBJ2-7; 9 bases are shared with TRBD2. CDR3 length equals 17 residues. Looked up from germline, CDR1 is SEHNR and CDR2 is FQNEAQ (reference sequence). The CDR3 protein is CASSLAPAGGASDEQYF. The CDR3 nucleotides read TGTGCCAGCAGCTTAGCGCCAGCGGGGGGAGCCTCCGACGAGCAGTACTTC.

The chain is built from TRBV30 and TRBJ2-5; D might be TRBD1 (5 bases). Germline V gene sequence: CDR1 GTSNPN, CDR2 SVGIG (reference sequence). With 2 bases removed from V and 3 bases from J, the gap between germline ends came to 16 bases. The CDR3 covers 15 residues. The CDR3 DNA sequence: TGTGCCTGGAGTAGGGGTACAGCGAATGAAGAGACCCAGTACTTC. This gives the protein CAWSRGTANEETQYF.

This clone was observed a handful of times. The chain couples TRBV4-2 to TRBJ2-5; 10 bases match TRBD2. V was clipped by 0 bases and J by 3 bases; unmatched bases: 7. The length of the CDR3 is 17 residues. In germline, CDR1 is LGHNA, CDR2 YNFKEQ. The chain's CDR3 is CASSQEGWLAGEETQYF. CDR3 DNA: TGTGCCAGCAGCCAAGAGGGGTGGCTAGCGGGGGAAGAGACCCAGTACTTC.

V gene TRBV19 combines with J gene TRBJ2-3; TRBD1 is a possible D gene (5 bases). V lost 5 bases to trimming and J lost 0 bases, with 15 bases between them. Per the germline V gene, CDR1 is LNHDA and CDR2 is SQIVND (reference sequence). The CDR3 is 16 residues long. The CDR3 spells CASSLRWTISTDTQYF. DNA for the CDR3: TGTGCCAGTAGTCTCAGATGGACAATTAGCACAGATACGCAGTATTTT.

The CDR3 loop is CASSSRDCSNQPQHF. The CDR3 bases are TGTGCCAGCAGCTCCCGGGACTGTAGCAATCAGCCCCAGCATTTT. This chain links TRBV7-4 with TRBJ1-5, with a weak D call TRBD1 (5 bases). Trimming pared 4 bases from V and 0 bases from J, leaving 10 bases between. This CDR3 is built from 15 residues. Germline V gives CDR1 SGHVT, CDR2 SQSDAQ.

The chain has TRBV19 and TRBJ2-2, with D unresolved. Trimming took 3 bases from V and 6 from J, leaving 8 bases between them. This CDR3 contains 13 residues. CDR1 and CDR2 (germline): LNHDA, SQIVND (reference sequence). The CDR3 here is CASSMTGPGELFF. Written as DNA, the CDR3 is TGTGCCAGTAGTATGACGGGCCCCGGGGAGCTGTTTTTT.

The chain has TRBV7-9 and TRBJ1-2; D uncertain. The CDR3 contains 13 residues. V lost 0 bases, J lost 5 bases, and 7 bases lay in between. Germline CDR1 reads SEHNR; CDR2 reads FQNEAQ (reference sequence). This CDR3 reads CASSLASLYGYTF. The CDR3 DNA sequence: TGTGCCAGCAGCTTAGCCAGTTTATATGGCTACACCTTC.

The CDR3 spells CASSIWTSSTEAFF. In DNA, the CDR3 is TGTGCCAGTAGTATATGGACAAGTAGCACTGAAGCTTTCTTT. V gene TRBV19 combines with J gene TRBJ1-1; a weak D match, TRBD1 (5 bases). The CDR3 spans 14 residues. V was shortened by 2 bases and J by 4 bases, with 11 bases between the two germline ends. Germline V gene data show CDR1 as LNHDA and CDR2 as SQIVND (reference sequence).

This clone has just one count. The chain couples TRBV30 to TRBJ2-7; D gene uncertain. The CDR3 loop spans 13 amino acids. Deletions cut 5 bases from V and 2 bases from J, with 13 bases between. Germline V gives CDR1 GTSNPN, CDR2 SVGIG (reference sequence). The CDR3 reads CAWLTRDTYEQYF. CDR3 sequence (DNA): TGTGCCTGGTTGACAAGGGATACCTACGAGCAGTACTTC.

This clone was detected only once. The chain carries TRBV7-9 and TRBJ1-1; maybe TRBD1 (6 bases). Germline V gives CDR1 SEHNR, CDR2 FQNEAQ (reference sequence). The CDR3 runs to 17 residues. Trimming took off 5 bases at V and 7 bases at J, with 26 bases between the two ends. The CDR3 DNA follows: TGTGCCAGCAGCCAAGAGAGAACCGGGAGGGACAACCGTGAAGCTTTCTTT. Its translation is CASSQERTGRDNREAFF.

In this sample, this clone turned up a few times. V and J are TRBV4-1 and TRBJ2-7, with a possible D match to TRBD1 (5 bases). This CDR3 spans 15 amino acids. Germline CDR1 reads MGHRA; CDR2 reads YSYEKL. V shed 4 bases and J shed 6 bases, with 19 bases lying between them. DNA of the CDR3: TGCGCCAGCAGCCCACACCTTGGGGCTAGAGTCGAGCAGTACTTC. Its translation is CASSPHLGARVEQYF.

This clone was found once. The V gene is TRBV27, the J gene TRBJ1-5, with 9 bases matching TRBD1. The V and J ends lost 0 bases and 1 base, in that order; junction bases with no gene match: 1. Germline CDR1 reads MNHEY; CDR2 reads SMNVEV (reference sequence). This CDR3 is built from 16 residues. CDR3 loop: CASSLSGQGSNQPQHF. The CDR3 nucleotides are TGTGCCAGCAGTTTATCGGGACAGGGAAGCAATCAGCCCCAGCATTTT.

This rearrangement joins TRBV6-5 to TRBJ2-5; D not certain. This CDR3 is built from 12 residues. Germline CDR1 MNHEY, CDR2 SVGAGI. The V and J ends lost 7 bases and 2 bases respectively, with 8 bases between them. CDR3 loop: CASMSGQETQYF. For the CDR3, the DNA is TGTGCCAGCATGTCGGGTCAAGAGACCCAGTACTTC.

The chain combines TRBV9 with TRBJ2-5; 10 positions agree with TRBD2. CDR3 length: 15 residues. The junction had 2 bases not matched to a gene; V was cut back by 0 bases and J by 3 bases. Germline CDR1 and CDR2: SGDLS and YYNGEE. The CDR3 loop is CASSVERGGEETQYF. In DNA form, the CDR3 reads TGTGCCAGCAGCGTAGAGCGGGGGGGCGAAGAGACCCAGTACTTC.

J is TRBJ1-2 and V is TRBV28; the D is unclear. Germline CDR1 reads MDHEN; CDR2 reads SYDVKM. The CDR3 runs 13 residues. V lost 5 bases to trimming and J lost 8 bases, with 15 bases between them. The CDR3 nucleotides are TGTGCCAGCAGTCGGTTCGGTATGGACGGCTACACCTTC. It is translated as CASSRFGMDGYTF.

CDR3 in amino acids: CASKWGRGTEAFF. DNA of the CDR3: TGTGCCAGCAAATGGGGAAGGGGCACTGAAGCTTTCTTT. This chain connects TRBV2 to TRBJ1-1; D is possibly TRBD1 (5 bases). This CDR3 has 13 residues. Deletions cut 7 bases from V and 4 bases from J, with 13 bases between. Germline V gene data show CDR1 as SNHLY and CDR2 as FYNNEI.

V gene TRBV7-2 combines with J gene TRBJ1-3, with D possibly being TRBD1 (5 bases). The CDR3 is 14 amino acids. Trimming shortened V by 5 bases and J by 0 bases, and 8 bases separated the two germline ends. Germline CDR1 reads SGHTA; CDR2 reads FQGNSA. For the CDR3, the DNA is TGTGCCAGCAGCGGGGCCACCTCTGGAAACACCATATATTTT. This encodes CASSGATSGNTIYF.

This clone was counted a single time. The chain couples TRBV6-1 to TRBJ2-2; D is unresolved. CDR1 MNHNS and CDR2 SASEGT come from the germline V gene. CDR3 length: 16 amino acids. The germline V and J ends were trimmed by 0 bases and 0 bases, with 8 bases remaining between them. The CDR3 DNA reads TGTGCCAGCAGTGAAGCAGTGAGACCGAACACCGGGGAGCTGTTTTTT. Translating gives CASSEAVRPNTGELFF.

V is TRBV7-2 and J is TRBJ1-3; a possible D gene is TRBD1 (5 bases). V was shortened by 6 bases and J by 3 bases, with 12 bases between the two germline ends. The CDR3 totals 14 residues. Germline V gene sequence: CDR1 SGHTA, CDR2 FQGNSA. The CDR3 here is CASRTGLGGNTIYF. CDR3 DNA: TGTGCCAGCAGAACAGGCCTGGGTGGAAACACCATATATTTT.

V is TRBV28 and J is TRBJ2-7; tentatively, D is TRBD2 (6 bases). The germline CDR1 and CDR2 sequences are MDHEN and SYDVKM. There are 14 residues in the CDR3. V shed 4 bases and J shed 2 bases, with 12 bases lying between them. CDR3 region: CASSSPSATYEQYF. CDR3 bases: TGTGCCAGCAGTTCTCCTAGCGCTACCTACGAGCAGTACTTC.